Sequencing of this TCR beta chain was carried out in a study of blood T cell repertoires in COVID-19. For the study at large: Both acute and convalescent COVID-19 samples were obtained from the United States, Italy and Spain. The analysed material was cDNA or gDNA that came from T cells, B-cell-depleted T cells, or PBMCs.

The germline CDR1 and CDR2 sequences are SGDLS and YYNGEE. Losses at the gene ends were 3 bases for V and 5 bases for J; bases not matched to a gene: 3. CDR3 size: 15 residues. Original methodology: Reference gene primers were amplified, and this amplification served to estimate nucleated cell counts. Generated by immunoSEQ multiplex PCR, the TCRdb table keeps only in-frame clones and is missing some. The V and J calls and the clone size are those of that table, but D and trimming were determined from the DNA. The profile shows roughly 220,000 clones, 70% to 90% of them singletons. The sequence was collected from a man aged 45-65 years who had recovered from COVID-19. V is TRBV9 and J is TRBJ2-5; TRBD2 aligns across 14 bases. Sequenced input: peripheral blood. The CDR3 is CASSEGLAGVETQYF. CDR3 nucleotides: TGTGCCAGCAGCGAGGGACTAGCGGGAGTTGAGACCCAGTACTTC. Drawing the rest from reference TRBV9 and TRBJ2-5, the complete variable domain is DSGVTQTPKHLITATGQRVTLRCSPRSGDLSVYWYQQSLDQGLQFLIQYYNGEERAKGNILERFSAQQFPDLHSELNLSSLELGDSALYFCASSEGLAGVETQYFGPGTRLLVL.